This TCR beta chain was observed in a study of blood T cell repertoires in COVID-19. Whole-study context: From the United States, Italy and Spain came samples of acute and convalescent COVID-19. Sample material is recorded as cDNA or gDNA derived from T cells, B-cell-depleted T cells, or PBMCs.

How the authors handled the data: Estimation of nucleated cell counts relied on the amplification of reference gene primers. Method: immunoSEQ multiplex PCR; TCRdb's copy keeps in-frame clones and lacks some. V and J calls and clone size come straight from that table; D and trimming were deduced from the DNA. The sample contains some 150,000 clones, just under 90% of which appear only once. This CDR3 is built from 17 residues. V was pared by 4 bases and J by 7 bases, with 16 bases of the junction left unmatched. CDR1 is MDHEN and CDR2 is SYDVKM in the germline V gene. The rearrangement joins TRBV28 to TRBJ2-1; TRBD1 aligns across 7 bases. The sequencing input was peripheral blood. This receptor was obtained from a woman between 50 and 59 years old with active or convalescent COVID-19. CDR3 DNA: TGTGCCAGCAGTTCCGCTGACAGGGACCTCTTTGGGAATGAGCAGTTCTTC. Protein sequence: CASSSADRDLFGNEQFF.